Listed below are T cell receptor beta chains from one sample, sequenced in a study of T cells after yellow fever vaccination. TCRdb processed the 5' RACE reads anew with MiXCR; each CDR3 protein has one entry. Of approximately 70,000 distinct CDR3 sequences in the sample, over 6% were seen once. Source: CD8+ T cells sorted from PBMCs, taken about 49 days after the first yellow fever vaccination. These receptors came from a young man who received the YFV17D yellow fever vaccine. The CDR3 runs from the conserved cysteine through the conserved F or W. Fields, in order: V gene, J gene, clone size, D gene, CDR3 DNA, CDR3 protein. The D gene is left open where the match is weak. Rows give clone size only sometimes, using once, few, many, or a class for an expanded clone.

v_gene: TRBV5-6; j_gene: TRBJ2-7; abundance: NA; d_gene: NA; CDR3nt: TGTGCCATGGGCCCCGGGGGCTCCTACGAGCAGTACTTC; CDR3aa: CAMGPGGSYEQYF
v_gene: TRBV4-1; j_gene: TRBJ1-2; abundance: many; d_gene: NA; CDR3nt: TGCGCCAGCAGCCGCACTACGAGGGAGGGGGATCACTATGGCTACACCTTC; CDR3aa: CASSRTTREGDHYGYTF
v_gene: TRBV13; j_gene: TRBJ2-3; abundance: NA; d_gene: NA; CDR3nt: TGTGCCAGCAGCGAAACCTCAGAGGGGGAGGATACGCAGTATTTT; CDR3aa: CASSETSEGEDTQYF
v_gene: TRBV27; j_gene: TRBJ2-2; abundance: many; d_gene: NA; CDR3nt: TGTGCCAGCAGCCCCGGCGTGGGGATAGACACCGGGGAGCTGTTTTTT; CDR3aa: CASSPGVGIDTGELFF
v_gene: TRBV29-1; j_gene: TRBJ2-2; abundance: few; d_gene: TRBD1; CDR3nt: TGCAGCGTTCCAAGCTCGACAGGGGTTAACACCGGGGAGCTGTTTTTT; CDR3aa: CSVPSSTGVNTGELFF
v_gene: TRBV14; j_gene: TRBJ2-7; abundance: NA; d_gene: TRBD1; CDR3nt: TGTGCCAGCAGCCAAGGTACAGGGGGATACTACGAGCAGTACTTC; CDR3aa: CASSQGTGGYYEQYF
v_gene: TRBV5-1; j_gene: TRBJ1-2; abundance: many; d_gene: NA; CDR3nt: TGCGCCAGCAGCCTTCCGGGCTACGATGGCTACACCTTC; CDR3aa: CASSLPGYDGYTF
v_gene: TRBV12-5; j_gene: TRBJ1-1; abundance: many; d_gene: NA; CDR3nt: TGTGCTAGTGGTTTGTCCCCGGACTGGGTGACTGAAGCTTTCTTT; CDR3aa: CASGLSPDWVTEAFF
v_gene: TRBV6-2/TRBV6-3; j_gene: TRBJ2-4; abundance: many; d_gene: TRBD2; CDR3nt: TGTGCCAGCAGTTACGGCGGGGGGAGGACCAAAAACATTCAGTACTTC; CDR3aa: CASSYGGGRTKNIQYF
v_gene: TRBV28; j_gene: TRBJ2-1; abundance: NA; d_gene: TRBD2; CDR3nt: TGTGCCAGCAGTTCCCCTCGCGGTGGGGGGGAAACCTACAATGAGCAGTTCTTC; CDR3aa: CASSSPRGGGETYNEQFF
v_gene: TRBV12-5; j_gene: TRBJ2-1; abundance: NA; d_gene: TRBD1; CDR3nt: TGTGCTAGTGGTTTTGACAGGGTTGGAAATGAGCAGTTCTTC; CDR3aa: CASGFDRVGNEQFF
v_gene: TRBV23-1; j_gene: TRBJ2-3; abundance: many; d_gene: NA; CDR3nt: TGCGCCAGCAGTCAAGAGTCCCGAGACACAGATACGCAGTATTTT; CDR3aa: CASSQESRDTDTQYF
v_gene: TRBV5-4; j_gene: TRBJ2-3; abundance: NA; d_gene: NA; CDR3nt: TGTGCCAGCAGCTTGGGCAACCAGGCAGATACGCAGTATTTT; CDR3aa: CASSLGNQADTQYF
v_gene: TRBV7-2; j_gene: TRBJ1-4; abundance: many; d_gene: NA; CDR3nt: TGTGCCAGCAGCTTCGGTTTTCCCAATGAAAAACTGTTTTTT; CDR3aa: CASSFGFPNEKLFF
v_gene: TRBV5-6; j_gene: TRBJ1-5; abundance: NA; d_gene: NA; CDR3nt: TGTGCCAGCAGCTCTGACAATCGGCCCCAGCATTTT; CDR3aa: CASSSDNRPQHF
v_gene: TRBV29-1; j_gene: TRBJ1-2; abundance: few; d_gene: NA; CDR3nt: TGCAGCGTTGAAGAACTAGGCAATGGCTACACCTTC; CDR3aa: CSVEELGNGYTF
v_gene: TRBV29-1; j_gene: TRBJ2-7; abundance: few; d_gene: TRBD1; CDR3nt: TGCAGCGTGGGGACAGGGGTCTACGAGCAGTACTTC; CDR3aa: CSVGTGVYEQYF
v_gene: TRBV6-5; j_gene: TRBJ2-3; abundance: many; d_gene: TRBD1; CDR3nt: TGTGCCAGCAGTTACGTAGACAGGGGCACAGATACGCAGTATTTT; CDR3aa: CASSYVDRGTDTQYF
v_gene: TRBV24-1; j_gene: TRBJ2-1; abundance: many; d_gene: NA; CDR3nt: TGTGCCACCAGTGATGAATACTCCTCCTACAATGAGCAGTTCTTC; CDR3aa: CATSDEYSSYNEQFF
v_gene: TRBV7-9; j_gene: TRBJ1-2; abundance: NA; d_gene: NA; CDR3nt: TGTGCCAGCAGCCGGGGTAGATGGGGCTATGGCTACACCTTC; CDR3aa: CASSRGRWGYGYTF
v_gene: TRBV15; j_gene: TRBJ1-1; abundance: NA; d_gene: NA; CDR3nt: TGTGCCACCAGCAGAGATACCATGAACACTGAAGCTTTCTTT; CDR3aa: CATSRDTMNTEAFF
v_gene: TRBV5-1; j_gene: TRBJ2-1; abundance: few; d_gene: TRBD2; CDR3nt: TGCGCCAGCAGCTTGGGGCTAGCGGGCACATTAAGCTCCTACAATGAGCAGTTCTTC; CDR3aa: CASSLGLAGTLSSYNEQFF
v_gene: TRBV10-3; j_gene: TRBJ1-4; abundance: many; d_gene: NA; CDR3nt: TGTGCCATCAGTGGTCCTGGGGTGGAGGAAAAACTGTTTTTT; CDR3aa: CAISGPGVEEKLFF
v_gene: TRBV5-5; j_gene: TRBJ2-2; abundance: many; d_gene: NA; CDR3nt: TGTGCCAGCAGCTTTAAACCAGGGCGCGAGGGCTACACCGGGGAGCTGTTTTTT; CDR3aa: CASSFKPGREGYTGELFF
v_gene: TRBV2; j_gene: TRBJ1-5; abundance: many; d_gene: NA; CDR3nt: TGTGCCAGCAGTAGGGGAAGGGTAGATCAGCCCCAGCATTTT; CDR3aa: CASSRGRVDQPQHF
v_gene: TRBV4-3; j_gene: TRBJ2-6; abundance: NA; d_gene: NA; CDR3nt: TGCGCCAGCAGCCAAGAGTCGGGACGTCACTCTGGGGCCAACGTCCTGACTTTC; CDR3aa: CASSQESGRHSGANVLTF
v_gene: TRBV9; j_gene: TRBJ2-7; abundance: NA; d_gene: NA; CDR3nt: TGTGCCAGCAGCGTAGGTGATTGGCCCTACGAGCAGTACTTC; CDR3aa: CASSVGDWPYEQYF
v_gene: TRBV6-2/TRBV6-3; j_gene: TRBJ2-2; abundance: NA; d_gene: NA; CDR3nt: TGTGCCAGCAGTTACCGGGACGGCAGACCTTCGAACACCGGGGAGCTGTTTTTT; CDR3aa: CASSYRDGRPSNTGELFF
v_gene: TRBV9; j_gene: TRBJ2-6; abundance: many; d_gene: NA; CDR3nt: TGTGCCAGCAGACGAACAGATAGCTCTGGGGCCAACGTCCTGACTTTC; CDR3aa: CASRRTDSSGANVLTF
v_gene: TRBV7-6; j_gene: TRBJ1-1; abundance: few; d_gene: TRBD1; CDR3nt: TGTGCCAGCAGCCCTGGGACAGGGGCCTTGAACACTGAAGCTTTCTTT; CDR3aa: CASSPGTGALNTEAFF
v_gene: TRBV7-7; j_gene: TRBJ2-2; abundance: few; d_gene: NA; CDR3nt: TGTGCTAGCAGCCCCCGGACAGATTTCCCTTCCTTCCTCGGGGAGCTGTTTTTT; CDR3aa: CASSPRTDFPSFLGELFF
v_gene: TRBV5-1; j_gene: TRBJ1-1; abundance: NA; d_gene: TRBD1; CDR3nt: TGCGCCAGCAGCTTATGGCCTGAGACAGGGGAATTGGGTGAAGCTTTCTTT; CDR3aa: CASSLWPETGELGEAFF
v_gene: TRBV27; j_gene: TRBJ2-2; abundance: many; d_gene: NA; CDR3nt: TGTGCCAGCAGTTTATCTCAGGGTCCCGGGGAGCTGTTTTTT; CDR3aa: CASSLSQGPGELFF
v_gene: TRBV7-2; j_gene: TRBJ2-1; abundance: NA; d_gene: NA; CDR3nt: TGTGCCAGCAGCTTAGGCGGTCACAATGAGCAGTTCTTC; CDR3aa: CASSLGGHNEQFF
v_gene: TRBV6-5; j_gene: TRBJ1-1; abundance: many; d_gene: NA; CDR3nt: TGTGCCAGCAGTTACTCGATTCACGGGGGGACTGAAGCTTTCTTT; CDR3aa: CASSYSIHGGTEAFF
v_gene: TRBV6-5; j_gene: TRBJ2-5; abundance: NA; d_gene: NA; CDR3nt: TGTGCCAGCAGTTACTCAGGAGGGCCGGAGACCCAGTACTTC; CDR3aa: CASSYSGGPETQYF
v_gene: TRBV11-3; j_gene: TRBJ2-1; abundance: NA; d_gene: NA; CDR3nt: TGTGCCAGCAGCTTAGAGGCGAGCTCCTACAATGAGCAGTTCTTC; CDR3aa: CASSLEASSYNEQFF
v_gene: TRBV7-2; j_gene: TRBJ1-6; abundance: few; d_gene: NA; CDR3nt: TGTGCCAGCAGCTCGGACACCAGCTCCTATAATTCACCCCTCCACTTT; CDR3aa: CASSSDTSSYNSPLHF
v_gene: TRBV20-1; j_gene: TRBJ2-7; abundance: many; d_gene: TRBD2; CDR3nt: TGCAGTGCTAGAGCTGGTAGCGGGGGGTTCTGGTACGAGCAGTACTTC; CDR3aa: CSARAGSGGFWYEQYF
v_gene: TRBV11-2; j_gene: TRBJ2-1; abundance: many; d_gene: NA; CDR3nt: TGTGCCAGCAGCTTATACCCCCAAGGCGGGGCAAGCTCCTACAATGAGCAGTTCTTC; CDR3aa: CASSLYPQGGASSYNEQFF
v_gene: TRBV20-1; j_gene: TRBJ1-2; abundance: few; d_gene: NA; CDR3nt: TGCAGTGCTTGGGACCGAGATCCGGATGGCTACACCTTC; CDR3aa: CSAWDRDPDGYTF
v_gene: TRBV5-1; j_gene: TRBJ2-1; abundance: many; d_gene: NA; CDR3nt: TGCGCCAGCAGCTTGGGGACAGAGCTGCCCTACAATGAGCAGTTCTTC; CDR3aa: CASSLGTELPYNEQFF
v_gene: TRBV25-1; j_gene: TRBJ2-3; abundance: NA; d_gene: NA; CDR3nt: TGTGCCAGCAAGGGTTACACAGATACGCAGTATTTT; CDR3aa: CASKGYTDTQYF
v_gene: TRBV6-1; j_gene: TRBJ2-1; abundance: many; d_gene: NA; CDR3nt: TGTGCCAGCAGTGCTCGGGGGCCTGATTCGGGTGAGCAGTTCTTC; CDR3aa: CASSARGPDSGEQFF
v_gene: TRBV4-3; j_gene: TRBJ2-2; abundance: few; d_gene: NA; CDR3nt: TGCGCCAGCAGCCAATATTGGGGAGGGGAGCTGTTTTTT; CDR3aa: CASSQYWGGELFF
v_gene: TRBV6-1; j_gene: TRBJ2-7; abundance: NA; d_gene: TRBD1; CDR3nt: TGTGCCAGCAACCGACAGGGTTACGAGCAGTACTTC; CDR3aa: CASNRQGYEQYF
v_gene: TRBV7-9; j_gene: TRBJ1-1; abundance: NA; d_gene: TRBD1; CDR3nt: TGTGCCAGCAGCCTTATAACAGGGGGCTCCCGGACTGAAGCTTTCTTT; CDR3aa: CASSLITGGSRTEAFF
v_gene: TRBV20-1; j_gene: TRBJ1-5; abundance: NA; d_gene: NA; CDR3nt: TGCAGTGCTAGACAGATTAGCAATCAGCCCCAGCATTTT; CDR3aa: CSARQISNQPQHF
v_gene: TRBV21-1; j_gene: TRBJ2-2; abundance: NA; d_gene: NA; CDR3nt: TGTGCCAGCAGCCCTAGAAGGCAGTACACCGGGGAGCTGTTTTTT; CDR3aa: CASSPRRQYTGELFF
v_gene: TRBV7-6; j_gene: TRBJ2-1; abundance: few; d_gene: TRBD2; CDR3nt: TGTGCCAGCAGTATTACTAGCGGGGGAAACAATGAGCAGTTCTTC; CDR3aa: CASSITSGGNNEQFF
v_gene: TRBV12-3/TRBV12-4; j_gene: TRBJ1-3; abundance: many; d_gene: TRBD1; CDR3nt: TGTGCCAGCAGTCCGACAGGGGTTAGAACCATATATTTT; CDR3aa: CASSPTGVRTIYF
v_gene: TRBV7-7; j_gene: TRBJ2-1; abundance: many; d_gene: TRBD2; CDR3nt: TGTGCTAGCAGCCCGGGAGGGAGCTCCTACAATGAGCAGTTCTTC; CDR3aa: CASSPGGSSYNEQFF
v_gene: TRBV7-9; j_gene: TRBJ1-1; abundance: few; d_gene: NA; CDR3nt: TGTGCCAGCAGCGCGGTCGGGGCGAGCACTGAAGCTTTCTTT; CDR3aa: CASSAVGASTEAFF
v_gene: TRBV6-1; j_gene: TRBJ2-7; abundance: many; d_gene: NA; CDR3nt: TGTGCCAGCAGTGAAGGCTGGACCGAGATCTACGAGCAGTACTTC; CDR3aa: CASSEGWTEIYEQYF
v_gene: TRBV7-6; j_gene: TRBJ2-3; abundance: many; d_gene: NA; CDR3nt: TGTGCCAGCAGCTCACGAGGGGACGGCACAGATACGCAGTATTTT; CDR3aa: CASSSRGDGTDTQYF